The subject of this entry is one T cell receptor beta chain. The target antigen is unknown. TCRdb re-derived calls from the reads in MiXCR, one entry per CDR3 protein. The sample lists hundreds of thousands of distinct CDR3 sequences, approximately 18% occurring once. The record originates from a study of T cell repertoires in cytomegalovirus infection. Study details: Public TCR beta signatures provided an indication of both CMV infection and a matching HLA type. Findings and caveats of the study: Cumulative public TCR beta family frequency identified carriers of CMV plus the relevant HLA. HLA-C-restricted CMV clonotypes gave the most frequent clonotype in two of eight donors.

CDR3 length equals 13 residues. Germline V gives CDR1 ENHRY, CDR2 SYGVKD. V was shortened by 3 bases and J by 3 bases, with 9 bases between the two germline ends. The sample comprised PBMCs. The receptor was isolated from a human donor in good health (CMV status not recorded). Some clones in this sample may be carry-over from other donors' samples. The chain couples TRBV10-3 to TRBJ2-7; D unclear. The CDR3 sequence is CAISDSEYYEQYF. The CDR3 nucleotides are TGTGCCATCAGTGATTCTGAGTACTACGAGCAGTACTTC.